The 22 T cell receptor beta chains reported below all come from one sample, sequenced in a study of cytomegalovirus exposure and HLA in healthy donors. Sequencing was performed with immunoSEQ multiplex PCR; in TCRdb, only in-frame clones are kept and a portion is missing. The table shows 180,000 or so clones, with about 89% occurring only once. Sequencing used PBMCs. The source of these receptors is a man under 40 in good health and CMV-seropositive.

The chain combines TRBV21-1 with TRBJ2-7; the D call TRBD2 from the table was never checked on the DNA. TRBV21-1 is a recognized pseudogene. There are 15 residues in the CDR3. CDR3 nucleotides: TGTGCCAGCAGCAAAACTAGCGCGGGCTCCTACGAGCAGTACTTC. The encoded protein is CASSKTSAGSYEQYF.

The chain has TRBV27 and TRBJ2-3, with D maybe TRBD2 (5 bases). The CDR3 spans 13 residues. Looked up from germline, CDR1 is MNHEY and CDR2 is SMNVEV (reference sequence). V was shortened by 7 bases and J by 1 base, with 9 bases between the two germline ends. CDR3 bases: TGTGCCAGCATTAGCGCTGGCACAGATACGCAGTATTTT. Amino acids: CASISAGTDTQYF.

This chain uses TRBV14 with TRBJ1-2; 8 bases agree with TRBD1. Germline CDR1 and CDR2: SGHDN and FVKESK. The CDR3 length is 14 residues. V dropped 4 bases and J dropped 2; count of bases not matched to a gene: 3. The CDR3 DNA reads TGTGCCAGCAGCCCCCAGGGGGCGAACTATGGCTACACCTTC. Amino acid sequence: CASSPQGANYGYTF.

V usage is TRBV11-2 and J usage is TRBJ1-2; 7 positions match TRBD1. The CDR3 length is 15 residues. Germline values: CDR1 SGHAT, CDR2 FQNNGV. After removal of 3 bases from V and 0 bases from J, the junction contained 4 bases not matched to a gene. This chain's CDR3 is CASSLTGRTNYGYTF. The CDR3 DNA follows: TGTGCCAGCAGCTTGACAGGGAGAACTAACTATGGCTACACCTTC.

The gene calls are TRBV6-1 and TRBJ2-7; D unresolved. The CDR3 length is 14 residues. Between the trimmed V and J ends, which lost 6 bases and 5 bases, there was a span of 17 bases. Germline CDR1 MNHNS, CDR2 SASEGT. DNA of the CDR3: TGTGCCAGCAGACCCGGGTCCTGGCCCCACGAGCAGTACTTC. Its translation: CASRPGSWPHEQYF.

This sequence joins TRBV5-4 and TRBJ2-1, with D unresolved. The CDR3 loop spans 13 amino acids. Trimming removed 0 bases from V and 6 bases from J, with 7 bases in between. Germline assignment: CDR1 SGHNT and CDR2 YYREEE (reference sequence). CDR3 region: CASSLGVSNEQFF. CDR3 bases: TGTGCCAGCAGCTTGGGAGTTAGCAATGAGCAGTTCTTC.

This rearrangement joins TRBV7-2 to TRBJ1-2, with 7 bases fitting TRBD1. Per the germline V gene, CDR1 is SGHTA and CDR2 is FQGNSA. The length of the CDR3 is 13 residues. The V gene end was trimmed by 4 bases and the J gene end by 4 bases; junction bases not matched to a gene: 3. The CDR3: CASSSRQGYGYTF. CDR3 coding DNA: TGTGCCAGCAGCTCCCGACAGGGCTATGGCTACACCTTC. The variable domain in full, with the rest retrieved from reference TRBV7-2 and TRBJ1-2, is GAGVSQSPSNKVTEKGKDVELRCDPISGHTALYWYRQSLGQGLEFLIYFQGNSAPDKSGLPSDRFSAERTGGSVSTLTIQRTQQEDSAVYLCASSSRQGYGYTFGSGTRLTVV.

This clone was observed a handful of times. The chain uses TRBV5-1 and TRBJ1-2, with a tentative D call TRBD1 (5 bases). This CDR3 region has 12 residues. Deletions cut 0 bases from V and 8 bases from J, with 8 bases between. Germline CDR1 SGHRS, CDR2 YFSETQ. This CDR3 reads CASSLGEGGYTF. For the CDR3, the DNA is TGCGCCAGCAGCTTGGGAGAGGGGGGCTACACCTTC.

The rearrangement joins TRBV7-8 to TRBJ2-5; the match to TRBD1 covers 8 bases. The CDR3 contains 16 residues. The V gene's germline CDR1 is SGHVS and CDR2 FQNEAQ. V was clipped by 5 bases and J by 3 bases; unmatched bases: 11. In nucleotides, the CDR3 is TGTGCCAGCAGCCCGCGGGACAGGAGAAGGGAAGAGACCCAGTACTTC. Translating gives CASSPRDRRREETQYF.

At least ten counts were recorded for this clone. The same CDR3 is also encoded by other DNA sequences in this sample. The chain couples TRBV4-1 to TRBJ2-7; D might be TRBD2 (6 bases). CDR3 length equals 15 residues. Germline values: CDR1 MGHRA, CDR2 YSYEKL. The V end was cut by 0 bases, the J end by 1 base, with 10 bases between. The CDR3 here is CASSQETGESYEQYF. The CDR3 DNA reads TGCGCCAGCAGCCAAGAAACGGGGGAATCCTACGAGCAGTACTTC.

The chain couples TRBV7-6 to TRBJ2-1; 10 bases are shared with TRBD1. V dropped 5 bases and J dropped 3; count of bases not matched to a gene: 4. This CDR3 comprises 15 residues. Germline V lookup: CDR1 SGHVS, CDR2 FNYEAQ. The CDR3 sequence is CASSPGTGDYNEQFF. CDR3 DNA sequence: TGTGCCAGCAGCCCTGGGACAGGGGACTACAATGAGCAGTTCTTC.

This chain uses TRBV4-1 with TRBJ1-5; D is perhaps TRBD1 (5 bases). V was pared by 1 base and J by 6 bases, with 13 bases between. The CDR3 runs 15 residues. Germline values: CDR1 MGHRA, CDR2 YSYEKL. The DNA for the CDR3 is TGCGCCAGCAGCCAAGCTGTGACAGTGGGTCAGCCCCAGCATTTT. Encoded protein: CASSQAVTVGQPQHF.

This rearrangement joins TRBV21-1 to TRBJ2-7; the DNA was not compared with TRBD1, the D call given in the table. TRBV21-1 is tagged as a pseudogene. The CDR3 runs 15 residues. This CDR3 reads CASSTRDSTLKEQYF. The CDR3 region has the DNA TGTGCCAGCAGCACCCGGGACAGCACCCTTAAGGAGCAGTACTTC.

This clone was observed a few times. The chain has TRBV6-5 and TRBJ2-7; D remains ambiguous. CDR3 length: 12 residues. Germline V gene sequence: CDR1 MNHEY, CDR2 SVGAGI. V was clipped by 10 bases and J by 7 bases, with 17 bases between them. The CDR3 protein is CATHGRPWEQYF. The CDR3 nucleotides read TGTGCCACCCATGGTCGACCTTGGGAGCAGTACTTC.

This chain uses TRBV2 with TRBJ2-1; 10 nucleotides align to TRBD2. The germline gives CDR1 SNHLY, CDR2 FYNNEI. V shed 8 bases, J shed 2 bases, and the junction held 6 bases outside the gene matches. CDR3 length equals 15 residues. The CDR3 protein is CASPAGTSAYNEQFF. The CDR3 nucleotides are TGTGCCAGCCCTGCCGGGACTAGCGCCTACAATGAGCAGTTCTTC.

V usage is TRBV6-5 and J usage is TRBJ1-2; D gene ambiguous. Germline V gene lookup returns CDR1 MNHEY and CDR2 SVGAGI. The CDR3 is 13 residues long. Between the trimmed V and J ends, which lost 6 bases and 6 bases, there was a span of 14 bases. CDR3 coding DNA: TGTGCCAGCAGGTCACGGCCGAGAGATGGCTACACCTTC. Encoded protein: CASRSRPRDGYTF.

This chain links TRBV7-6 with TRBJ2-5; weak D call: TRBD2 (5 bases). Trimming cost V 1 base and J 5 bases, with 14 bases left between them. This CDR3 spans 15 amino acids. Germline lookup yields CDR1 SGHVS and CDR2 FNYEAQ. CDR3 sequence (DNA): TGTGCCAGCAGCTTAGAGTCCCTAGCCTTCGAGACCCAGTACTTC. Its protein is CASSLESLAFETQYF.

The genes are TRBV9 and TRBJ2-1; 14 bases line up with TRBD2. With 4 bases clipped from V and 7 bases from J, the junction kept 4 bases outside the gene matches. The CDR3 consists of 15 residues. Looked up from germline, CDR1 is SGDLS and CDR2 is YYNGEE. In DNA form, the CDR3 reads TGTGCCAGCAGCATCCGACTAGCGGGGGGGAATGAGCAGTTCTTC. Its protein is CASSIRLAGGNEQFF. Variable domain in full (rest from reference TRBV9 and TRBJ2-1): DSGVTQTPKHLITATGQRVTLRCSPRSGDLSVYWYQQSLDQGLQFLIQYYNGEERAKGNILERFSAQQFPDLHSELNLSSLELGDSALYFCASSIRLAGGNEQFFGPGTRLTVL.

This clone was observed once. The chain links TRBV30 to TRBJ1-5, with D possibly matching TRBD1 (6 bases). CDR3 size: 13 residues. Trimming stripped 3 bases from V and 1 base from J, with 7 bases between. CDR1 is GTSNPN, CDR2 SVGIG, per germline (reference sequence). The chain's CDR3 is CAWRTGSNQPQHF. The CDR3 nucleotides are TGTGCCTGGAGAACAGGGAGCAATCAGCCCCAGCATTTT.

This clone was detected only once. For the CDR3, the DNA is TGTGCCAGCTCTAAAGGTTTCGCGGCAGCGGCCAGTCAGCCCCAGCATTTT. It is translated as CASSKGFAAAASQPQHF. The chain is built from TRBV18 and TRBJ1-5, with unresolved D. The germline V gene encodes CDR1 KGHSH and CDR2 LQKENI. CDR3 length equals 17 residues. Trimming took off 6 bases at V and 6 bases at J, with 24 bases between the two ends.

This clone was observed a handful of times. The chain recombines TRBV30 with TRBJ2-7, with 9 bases lining up with TRBD1. The ends lost 2 bases at V and 3 bases at J; junction bases unmatched: 2. Germline CDR1 GTSNPN, CDR2 SVGIG (reference sequence). CDR3 length equals 13 residues. The CDR3 DNA reads as TGTGCCTGGAGTCGGGACAGGGACTACGAGCAGTACTTC. It specifies CAWSRDRDYEQYF.

This chain links TRBV7-2 with TRBJ2-5; tentatively, D is TRBD1 (6 bases). Germline lookup yields CDR1 SGHTA and CDR2 FQGNSA. Between the trimmed V and J ends, which lost 3 bases and 2 bases, there was a span of 7 bases. This CDR3 has 13 residues. The CDR3 loop is CASSFGQQETQYF. DNA of the CDR3: TGTGCCAGCAGCTTCGGACAGCAAGAGACCCAGTACTTC.